This T cell receptor beta chain was found in a study of cytomegalovirus exposure and HLA in healthy donors. 60 Vbeta and 13 Jbeta primers were used in PCR. Only in-frame clones appear in the TCRdb table, and some are missing; sequencing was by immunoSEQ multiplex PCR. In the table there are around 150,000 clones, roughly 80% of which are singletons. On this clone: Its matching antigen is unknown. Germline and junction disagree at one end, which may indicate a read error.

The study's findings and limits: Immune exposure data for these donors was limited to CMV serostatus.

Germline V CDR1 and CDR2: GTSNPN, SVGIG (reference sequence). The CDR3 extends over 12 amino acids. The chain carries TRBV30 and TRBJ1-3; TRBD1 aligns across 7 bases. The sequence came from a man in his forties in good health and CMV-seropositive. The sequenced material came from PBMCs. The CDR3 bases are TGTGCCTGGAGTGTAATTGGGACAGTGATCGATTTT. Protein product: CAWSVIGTVIDF.